This record concerns one T cell receptor (beta chain) sequence. The sample is drawn from a study of blood T cell repertoires in COVID-19. Study-level information: The origin of the acute and convalescent COVID-19 samples was the United States, Italy and Spain.

Sequencing used immunoSEQ multiplex PCR; TCRdb keeps in-frame clones, though not all of them. The repertoire holds about 150,000 clones, around 80% seen once, with over 10% in the top ten. The CDR3 has 16 residues. Germline values: CDR1 SGHNT, CDR2 YYREEE (reference sequence). V lost 6 bases to trimming and J lost 2 bases; unmatched junction nucleotides: 10. Material: peripheral blood. The chain couples TRBV5-4 to TRBJ2-5; 10 bases map to TRBD2. The sequence was obtained from a man aged 60 to 69 with active or convalescent COVID-19. CDR3 coding DNA: TGTGCCAGCACCCCAGGCCAGCGGGAGGGGCAAGAGACCCAGTACTTC. It codes for CASTPGQREGQETQYF. The full variable domain, in which reference TRBV5-4 and TRBJ2-5 provide the parts outside the CDR3, is ETGVTQSPTHLIKTRGQQVTLRCSSQSGHNTVSWYQQALGQGPQFIFQYYREEENGRGNFPPRFSGLQFPNYSSELNVNALELDDSALYLCASTPGQREGQETQYFGPGTRLLVL.